The 16 T cell receptor beta chains presented below share a single source sample, sequenced in a study of T cells in localized non-small cell lung cancer. Assay used: immunoSEQ multiplex PCR; TCRdb lists only in-frame clones, some missing. The data contain more than 45,000 clones, 70% to 90% of them seen just once; the ten biggest clones take up more than 2%. The material sequenced was PBMCs, taken before any cancer treatment. The receptors derive from a man aged 35 to 69 with stage II lung adenocarcinoma.

This chain uses TRBV29-1 with TRBJ1-2, with D uncertain. This CDR3 is 11 amino acids long. Trimming shortened V by 0 bases and J by 7 bases, and 6 bases separated the two germline ends. CDR1 is SQVTM, CDR2 ANQGSEA, per germline. CDR3 loop: CSVEDPGGYTF. DNA for the CDR3: TGCAGCGTTGAAGACCCGGGTGGCTACACCTTC.

The gene calls are TRBV30 and TRBJ1-2; D call uncertain. V lost 0 bases and J lost 4, with 9 bases in between. The germline gives CDR1 GTSNPN, CDR2 SVGIG (reference sequence). CDR3 length equals 13 residues. CDR3 region: CAWSVSRGYGYTF. The CDR3 coding sequence is TGTGCCTGGAGTGTCTCGAGAGGCTATGGCTACACCTTC. The full variable domain, with the rest looked up from reference TRBV30 and TRBJ1-2, is SQTIHQWPATLVQPVGSPLSLECTVEGTSNPNLYWYRQAAGRGLQLLFYSVGIGQISSEVPQNLSASRPQDRQFILSSKKLLLSDSGFYLCAWSVSRGYGYTFGSGTRLTVV.

The chain uses TRBV2 and TRBJ1-1; 8 positions match TRBD1. CDR3 length: 15 residues. Per germline, CDR1 SNHLY and CDR2 FYNNEI. J was trimmed by 5 bases and V by 5 bases; bases with no gene match: 10. This chain's CDR3 is CASSPGQGLGTEAFF. CDR3 DNA sequence: TGTGCCAGCAGTCCAGGACAGGGCCTGGGGACTGAAGCTTTCTTT.

The V call is TRBV10-2, the J call TRBJ1-1, with D possibly TRBD1 on 5 matching bases. The CDR3 is 15 residues long. V was cut by 8 bases and J by 1 base, with 17 bases left in between. Per germline, CDR1 WSHSY and CDR2 SAAADI. In nucleotides, the CDR3 is TGCGCCAGCTATACCCAGACGGGGCGGAACACTGAAGCTTTCTTT. Its protein product is CASYTQTGRNTEAFF.

This clone was seen more than once but under ten times. V and J are TRBV5-6 and TRBJ2-3; D is ambiguous. The germline V gene has CDR1 SGHDT and CDR2 YYEEEE. CDR3 length equals 16 residues. Trimming took off 4 bases at V and 2 bases at J, with 17 bases between the two ends. The CDR3 bases are TGTGCCAGCAGCCTCCTACTCTCAAGCTTCACAGATACGCAGTATTTT. Translated, it gives CASSLLLSSFTDTQYF.

Relative to its sample, this clone is medium-sized. The chain combines TRBV30 with TRBJ1-3, with a weak D call TRBD1 (5 bases). This CDR3 contains 13 residues. CDR1 is GTSNPN, CDR2 SVGIG, per germline (reference sequence). Trimming pared 4 bases from V and 6 bases from J, leaving 13 bases between. The CDR3 sequence: CAWKRDPVNTIYF. CDR3 coding DNA: TGTGCCTGGAAGCGGGACCCGGTAAACACCATATATTTT. Variable domain in full (rest from reference TRBV30 and TRBJ1-3): SQTIHQWPATLVQPVGSPLSLECTVEGTSNPNLYWYRQAAGRGLQLLFYSVGIGQISSEVPQNLSASRPQDRQFILSSKKLLLSDSGFYLCAWKRDPVNTIYFGEGSWLTVV.

This chain's CDR3 is CASSSPGGEETQYF. The CDR3 DNA follows: TGTGCCAGCAGTTCCCCTGGCGGGGAAGAGACCCAGTACTTC. J is TRBJ2-5 and V is TRBV6-5; possible D gene TRBD2, 6 bases. V was cut by 4 bases and J by 3 bases, with 12 bases left in between. The CDR3 is made up of 14 amino acids. From germline, CDR1 is MNHEY and CDR2 SVGAGI.

V and J are TRBV28 and TRBJ2-7, with 7 bases fitting TRBD1. Germline values: CDR1 MDHEN, CDR2 SYDVKM. The CDR3 length is 13 residues. The trim removed 5 bases at V and 4 bases at J, leaving 5 bases unmatched. CDR3 DNA sequence: TGTGCCAGCAGTAGGGACAGCTATTACGAGCAGTACGTC. Translating it yields CASSRDSYYEQYV.

V is TRBV19 and J is TRBJ1-1; a possible D gene is TRBD1 (5 bases). Germline V gives CDR1 LNHDA, CDR2 SQIVND (reference sequence). The CDR3 contains 13 residues. The germline V and J ends were trimmed by 6 bases and 6 bases, with 14 bases remaining between them. CDR3 sequence: CASSATVTAEAFF. CDR3 nucleotides: TGTGCCAGTAGCGCGACAGTCACCGCTGAAGCTTTCTTT.

The J gene is TRBJ2-3, the V gene TRBV5-1, with a possible D match to TRBD1 (5 bases). This CDR3 comprises 15 residues. The germline gives CDR1 SGHRS, CDR2 YFSETQ. V shed 2 bases and J shed 4 bases, with 14 bases lying between them. The CDR3 loop reads CASSFRKGSPDTQYF. DNA for the CDR3: TGCGCCAGCAGCTTTAGGAAGGGGTCCCCAGATACGCAGTATTTT.

J is TRBJ1-5 and V is TRBV6-1; D may be TRBD1 (6 bases). The V gene's germline CDR1 is MNHNS and CDR2 SASEGT. This CDR3 is 14 amino acids long. V was trimmed by 9 bases and J by 5 bases, leaving 17 bases between them. The CDR3 is CASHLAGGYQPQHF. The CDR3, as DNA: TGTGCCAGTCACCTAGCGGGGGGCTATCAGCCCCAGCATTTT.

J is TRBJ2-2 and V is TRBV6-5; TRBD2 matches at 10 bases. Germline values: CDR1 MNHEY, CDR2 SVGAGI. The ends lost 2 bases at V and 7 bases at J; junction bases unmatched: 7. This CDR3 contains 16 residues. The CDR3 spells CASSYIASGGSGELFF. CDR3 nucleotide sequence: TGTGCCAGCAGTTACATAGCTAGCGGGGGTAGCGGGGAGCTGTTTTTT.

The chain links TRBV7-3 to TRBJ2-3; D possibly matches TRBD1 or TRBD2 (6 bases each). Germline V gives CDR1 SGHTA, CDR2 FQGTGA. The CDR3 runs 14 residues. V lost 6 bases, J lost 4 bases, and 14 bases lay in between. The chain's CDR3 is CASSQIGGADTQYF. The CDR3 coding sequence is TGTGCCAGCAGTCAAATCGGGGGCGCAGATACGCAGTATTTT.

The chain joins TRBV30 to TRBJ2-7; D is uncertain. The CDR3 is 14 residues long. Trimming pared 3 bases from V and 0 bases from J, leaving 12 bases between. Germline V gene lookup returns CDR1 GTSNPN and CDR2 SVGIG (reference sequence). For the CDR3, the DNA is TGTGCCTGGAGAGGAACCGACACCTCCTACGAGCAGTACTTC. It translates to CAWRGTDTSYEQYF.

The CDR3 is CASKSGGATETQYF. CDR3 in DNA: TGTGCCAGCAAAAGCGGGGGGGCAACGGAGACCCAGTACTTC. This chain links TRBV6-1 with TRBJ2-5; 10 positions match TRBD2. Germline CDR1 MNHNS, CDR2 SASEGT. The CDR3 runs 14 residues. J was trimmed by 5 bases and V by 7 bases; bases with no gene match: 7.

CDR3 amino acids: CASSRTGGNNSPLHF. The CDR3 coding sequence is TGTGCCAGCAGTCGGACAGGGGGAAATAATTCACCCCTCCACTTT. This chain links TRBV7-3 with TRBJ1-6, with TRBD1 identical over 10 bases. The germline V gene encodes CDR1 SGHTA and CDR2 FQGTGA. CDR3 length: 15 amino acids. V shed 6 bases and J 5 bases; nucleotides not matched to a gene: 4.